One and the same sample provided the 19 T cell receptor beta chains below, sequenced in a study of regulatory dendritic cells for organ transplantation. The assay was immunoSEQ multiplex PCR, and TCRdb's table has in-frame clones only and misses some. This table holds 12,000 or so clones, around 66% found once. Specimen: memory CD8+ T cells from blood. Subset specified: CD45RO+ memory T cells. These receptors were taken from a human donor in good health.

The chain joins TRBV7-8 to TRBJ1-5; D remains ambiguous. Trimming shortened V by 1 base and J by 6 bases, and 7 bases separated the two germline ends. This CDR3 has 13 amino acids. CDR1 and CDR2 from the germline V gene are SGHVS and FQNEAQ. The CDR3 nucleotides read TGTGCCAGCAGCTTAGGTTTCAGTCAGCCCCAGCATTTT. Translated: CASSLGFSQPQHF.

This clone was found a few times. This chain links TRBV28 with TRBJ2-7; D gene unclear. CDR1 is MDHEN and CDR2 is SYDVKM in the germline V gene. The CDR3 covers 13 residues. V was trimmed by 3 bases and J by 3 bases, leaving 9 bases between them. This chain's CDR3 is CASSLGKLYEQYF. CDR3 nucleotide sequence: TGTGCCAGCAGTTTGGGCAAGCTCTACGAGCAGTACTTC.

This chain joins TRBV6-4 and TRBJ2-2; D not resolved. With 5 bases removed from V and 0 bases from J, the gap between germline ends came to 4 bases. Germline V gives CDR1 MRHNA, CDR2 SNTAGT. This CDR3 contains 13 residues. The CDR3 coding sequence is TGTGCCAGCAGTCTCACGAACACCGGGGAGCTGTTTTTT. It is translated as CASSLTNTGELFF.

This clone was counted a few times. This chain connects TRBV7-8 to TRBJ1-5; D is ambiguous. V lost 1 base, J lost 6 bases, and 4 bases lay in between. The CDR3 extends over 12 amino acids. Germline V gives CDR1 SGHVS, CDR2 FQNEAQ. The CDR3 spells CASSLERQPQHF. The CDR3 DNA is TGTGCCAGCAGCTTAGAACGTCAGCCCCAGCATTTT. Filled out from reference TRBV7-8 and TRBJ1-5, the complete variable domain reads GAGVSQSPRYKVAKRGQDVALRCDPISGHVSLFWYQQALGQGPEFLTYFQNEAQLDKSGLPSDRFFAERPEGSVSTLKIQRTQQEDSAVYLCASSLERQPQHFGDGTRLSIL.

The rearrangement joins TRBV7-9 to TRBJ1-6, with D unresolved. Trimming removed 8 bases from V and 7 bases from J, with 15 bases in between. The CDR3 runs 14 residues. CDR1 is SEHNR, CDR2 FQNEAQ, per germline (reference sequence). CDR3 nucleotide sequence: TGTGCCAGCCGTCTAGGAAATGCGAATTCACCCCTCCACTTT. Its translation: CASRLGNANSPLHF.

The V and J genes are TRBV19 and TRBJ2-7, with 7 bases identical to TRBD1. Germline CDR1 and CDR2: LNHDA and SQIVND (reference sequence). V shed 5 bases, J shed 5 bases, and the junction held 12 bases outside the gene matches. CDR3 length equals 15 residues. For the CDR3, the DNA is TGTGCCAGTAGTCTGGGGGTGGACAGGCGAAACGAGCAGTACTTC. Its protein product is CASSLGVDRRNEQYF.

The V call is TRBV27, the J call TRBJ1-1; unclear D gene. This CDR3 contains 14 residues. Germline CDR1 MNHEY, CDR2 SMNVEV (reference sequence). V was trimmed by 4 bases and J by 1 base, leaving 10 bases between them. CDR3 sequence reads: CASSSGNPNTEAFF. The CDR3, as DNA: TGTGCCAGCAGTTCGGGGAATCCGAACACTGAAGCTTTCTTT.

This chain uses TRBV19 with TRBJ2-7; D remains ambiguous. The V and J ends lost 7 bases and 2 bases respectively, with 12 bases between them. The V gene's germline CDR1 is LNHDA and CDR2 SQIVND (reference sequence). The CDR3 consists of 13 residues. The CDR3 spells CASTIDHTYEQYF. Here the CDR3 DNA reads TGTGCCAGTACTATCGACCACACCTACGAGCAGTACTTC.

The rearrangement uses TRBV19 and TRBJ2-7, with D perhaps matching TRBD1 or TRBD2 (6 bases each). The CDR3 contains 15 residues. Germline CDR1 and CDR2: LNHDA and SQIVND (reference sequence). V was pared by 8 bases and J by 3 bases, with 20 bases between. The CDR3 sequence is CASSHLQGGIYEQYF. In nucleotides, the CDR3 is TGTGCCAGTTCCCACTTACAGGGAGGCATCTACGAGCAGTACTTC.

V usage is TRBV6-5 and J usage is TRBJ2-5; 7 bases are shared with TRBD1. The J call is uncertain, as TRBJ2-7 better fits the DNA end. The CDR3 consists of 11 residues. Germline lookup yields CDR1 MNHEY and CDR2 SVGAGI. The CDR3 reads CASSTGAEQYF. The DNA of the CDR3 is TGTGCCAGCAGTACAGGGGCCGAGCAGTACTTC.

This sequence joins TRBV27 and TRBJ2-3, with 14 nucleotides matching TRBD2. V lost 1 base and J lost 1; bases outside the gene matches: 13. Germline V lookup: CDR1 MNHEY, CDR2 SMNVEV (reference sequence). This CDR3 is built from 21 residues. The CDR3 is CASSLFSRTSGGRSGTDTQYF. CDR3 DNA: TGTGCCAGCAGTTTATTTTCCCGGACTAGCGGGGGGCGGTCGGGCACAGATACGCAGTATTTT.

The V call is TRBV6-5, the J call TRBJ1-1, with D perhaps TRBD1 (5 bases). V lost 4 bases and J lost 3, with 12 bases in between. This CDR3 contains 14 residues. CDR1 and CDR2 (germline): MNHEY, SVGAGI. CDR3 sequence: CASSSQGSDTEAFF. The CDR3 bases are TGTGCCAGCAGTTCTCAGGGTTCGGACACTGAAGCTTTCTTT.

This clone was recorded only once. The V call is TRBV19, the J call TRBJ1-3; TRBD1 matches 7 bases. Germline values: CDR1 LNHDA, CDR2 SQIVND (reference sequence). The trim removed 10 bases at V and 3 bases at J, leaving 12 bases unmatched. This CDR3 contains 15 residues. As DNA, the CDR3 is TGTGCCACTTCCCCCGGCAGGGGGTTTGGAAACACCATATATTTT. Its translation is CATSPGRGFGNTIYF.

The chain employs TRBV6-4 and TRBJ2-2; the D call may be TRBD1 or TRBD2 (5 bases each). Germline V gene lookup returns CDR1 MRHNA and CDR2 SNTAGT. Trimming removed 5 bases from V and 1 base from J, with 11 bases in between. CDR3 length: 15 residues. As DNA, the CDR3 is TGTGCCAGCAGTTCCTGTGGGGGGAACACCGGGGAGCTGTTTTTT. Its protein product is CASSSCGGNTGELFF.

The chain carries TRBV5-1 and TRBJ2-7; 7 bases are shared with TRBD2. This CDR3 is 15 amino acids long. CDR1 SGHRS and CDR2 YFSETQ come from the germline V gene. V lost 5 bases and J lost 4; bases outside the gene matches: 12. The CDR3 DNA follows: TGCGCCAGCAGGGTTTTGGCGGGAGTCGGGTACGAGCAGTACTTC. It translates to CASRVLAGVGYEQYF. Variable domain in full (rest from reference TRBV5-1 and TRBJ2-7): KAGVTQTPRYLIKTRGQQVTLSCSPISGHRSVSWYQQTPGQGLQFLFEYFSETQRNKGNFPGRFSGRQFSNSRSEMNVSTLELGDSALYLCASRVLAGVGYEQYFGPGTRLTVT.

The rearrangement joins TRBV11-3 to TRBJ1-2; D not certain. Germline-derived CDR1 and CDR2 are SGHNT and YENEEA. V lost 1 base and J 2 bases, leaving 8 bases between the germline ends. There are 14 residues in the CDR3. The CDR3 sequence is CASSLGPTNYGYTF. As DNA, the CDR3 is TGTGCCAGCAGCTTAGGCCCCACAAACTATGGCTACACCTTC.

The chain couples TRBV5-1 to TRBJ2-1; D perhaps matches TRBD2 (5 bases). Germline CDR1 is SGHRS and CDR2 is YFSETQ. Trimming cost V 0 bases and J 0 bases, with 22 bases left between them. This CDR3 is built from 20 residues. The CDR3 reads CASSLGTGRAPSSSYNEQFF. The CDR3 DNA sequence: TGCGCCAGCAGCTTGGGGACGGGAAGGGCCCCATCTAGCTCCTACAATGAGCAGTTCTTC.

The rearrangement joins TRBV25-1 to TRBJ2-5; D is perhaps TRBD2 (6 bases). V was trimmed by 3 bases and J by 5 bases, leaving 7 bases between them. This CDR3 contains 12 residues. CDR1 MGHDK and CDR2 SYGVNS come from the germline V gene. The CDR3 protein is CASSDGGETQYF. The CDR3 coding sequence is TGTGCCAGCAGTGATGGGGGGGAGACCCAGTACTTC.

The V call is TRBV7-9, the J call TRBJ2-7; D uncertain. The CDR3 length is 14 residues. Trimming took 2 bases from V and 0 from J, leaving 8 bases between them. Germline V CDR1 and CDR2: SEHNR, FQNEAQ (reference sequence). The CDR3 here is CASSLLSSSYEQYF. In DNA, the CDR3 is TGTGCCAGCAGCTTACTAAGCAGCTCCTACGAGCAGTACTTC.